Below are 15 T cell receptor beta chains sequenced from a single sample in a study of cytomegalovirus exposure and HLA in healthy donors. Assay used: immunoSEQ multiplex PCR; TCRdb lists only in-frame clones, some missing. This table has roughly 220,000 clones, roughly 83% appearing once. The sequenced sample consisted of PBMCs. Receptor source: a woman younger than 45 in good health and CMV-seropositive.

This clone was seen just once. The chain carries TRBV14 and TRBJ2-3; TRBD1 is a possible D gene (6 bases). Per germline, CDR1 SGHDN and CDR2 FVKESK. Trimming took off 1 base at V and 2 bases at J, with 10 bases between the two ends. This CDR3 contains 15 residues. The CDR3: CASSQGGGYTDTQYF. CDR3 nucleotide sequence: TGTGCCAGCAGCCAAGGAGGGGGTTACACAGATACGCAGTATTTT.

The genes are TRBV30 and TRBJ2-5, with D tentatively TRBD1 or TRBD2 (5 bases each). Germline-derived CDR1 and CDR2 are GTSNPN and SVGIG (reference sequence). There are 14 residues in the CDR3. V lost 5 bases to trimming and J lost 3 bases, with 16 bases between them. The CDR3 nucleotides are TGTGCCTGGGGAGAGGGGACGTCTAAAGAGACCCAGTACTTC. This sequence encodes CAWGEGTSKETQYF.

V usage is TRBV27 and J usage is TRBJ1-2; D is ambiguous. The CDR3 has 13 amino acids. V gave up 6 bases and J gave up 4 bases, with 12 bases separating them. Germline V gene sequence: CDR1 MNHEY, CDR2 SMNVEV (reference sequence). The CDR3 loop is CASSLLVGYGYTF. The DNA for the CDR3 is TGTGCCAGCAGCCTCCTCGTCGGCTATGGCTACACCTTC.

The rearrangement uses TRBV6-1 and TRBJ2-7; a possible D gene is TRBD2 (5 bases). Germline loops: CDR1 MNHNS, CDR2 SASEGT. This CDR3 region has 15 residues. Trimming left V 1 base short and J 2 bases short, with 12 bases between. Here the CDR3 DNA reads TGTGCCAGCAGTGAAGGCGGTAGCGCCACCTACGAGCAGTACTTC. It translates to CASSEGGSATYEQYF.

The V call is TRBV6-5, the J call TRBJ2-5; weak D call: TRBD1 (5 bases). Trimming removed 0 bases at V and 1 base at J, with 9 bases between. The CDR3 contains 15 residues. Germline V gives CDR1 MNHEY, CDR2 SVGAGI. CDR3: CASSYSIGAQETQYF. The CDR3 DNA reads as TGTGCCAGCAGTTACTCGATTGGGGCCCAAGAGACCCAGTACTTC.

The V call is TRBV10-3, the J call TRBJ2-5; 14 positions agree with TRBD2. The junction had 4 bases not matched to a gene; V was cut back by 2 bases and J by 5 bases. The CDR3 sequence is 16 residues long. Per the germline V gene, CDR1 is ENHRY and CDR2 is SYGVKD. The CDR3 loop is CAISEGLAGGQETQYF. The CDR3 nucleotides are TGTGCCATCAGTGAGGGACTAGCGGGAGGACAGGAGACCCAGTACTTC.

The chain combines TRBV9 with TRBJ2-1, with TRBD2 matching 11 bases. The CDR3 contains 15 residues. Germline assignment: CDR1 SGDLS and CDR2 YYNGEE. V was clipped by 3 bases and J by 3 bases; unmatched bases: 2. The CDR3 loop reads CASSEGLAVYNEQFF. The DNA for the CDR3 is TGTGCCAGCAGCGAGGGACTAGCGGTCTACAATGAGCAGTTCTTC.

The chain employs TRBV9 and TRBJ2-1; the D gene is possibly TRBD1 (5 bases). The CDR3 is made up of 13 amino acids. Looked up from germline, CDR1 is SGDLS and CDR2 is YYNGEE. V was pared by 7 bases and J by 7 bases, with 15 bases between. The CDR3 spells CASGARVGNEQFF. The CDR3 nucleotides are TGTGCCAGCGGGGCTAGAGTGGGGAATGAGCAGTTCTTC. The full variable domain, with the rest looked up from reference TRBV9 and TRBJ2-1, is DSGVTQTPKHLITATGQRVTLRCSPRSGDLSVYWYQQSLDQGLQFLIQYYNGEERAKGNILERFSAQQFPDLHSELNLSSLELGDSALYFCASGARVGNEQFFGPGTRLTVL.

The chain employs TRBV30 and TRBJ1-4; D gene uncertain. With 5 bases removed from V and 0 bases from J, the gap between germline ends came to 13 bases. Germline V lookup: CDR1 GTSNPN, CDR2 SVGIG (reference sequence). The CDR3 sequence is 15 residues long. Here the CDR3 reads CAWQPPVATNEKLFF. CDR3 sequence (DNA): TGTGCCTGGCAACCGCCGGTAGCAACTAATGAAAAACTGTTTTTT.

CDR3 sequence reads: CAIRTGSYEQYF. The DNA for the CDR3 is TGTGCCATCAGGACGGGCTCCTACGAGCAGTACTTC. The rearrangement joins TRBV10-3 to TRBJ2-7; D remains ambiguous. V lost 6 bases, J lost 0 bases, and 6 bases lay in between. The CDR3 totals 12 residues. The germline CDR1 and CDR2 sequences are ENHRY and SYGVKD.

This clone was seen a single time. The chain employs TRBV5-4 and TRBJ1-2; TRBD1 matches 11 bases. Germline CDR1 SGHNT, CDR2 YYREEE (reference sequence). The CDR3 contains 15 residues. V trimming: 3 bases; J trimming: 3 bases; junction bases outside the gene matches: 4. The CDR3 DNA is TGTGCCAGCAGCTCTAGGACAGGGGGCGACTATGGCTACACCTTC. As protein: CASSSRTGGDYGYTF.

This clone showed up just a few times. The CDR3 region is CASGDRPKLFF. CDR3 nucleotides: TGTGCCAGTGGGGATCGGCCAAAACTGTTTTTT. V and J are TRBV19 and TRBJ1-4; D unresolved. Trimming pared 8 bases from V and 10 bases from J, leaving 11 bases between. Germline lookup yields CDR1 LNHDA and CDR2 SQIVND (reference sequence). CDR3 length: 11 residues.

The J gene is TRBJ2-7, the V gene TRBV6-6; D is undetermined. Deletions cut 2 bases from V and 0 bases from J, with 11 bases between. CDR1 and CDR2 (germline): MNHNY, SVGAGI (reference sequence). The CDR3 spans 15 residues. CDR3: CASSYRTASSYEQYF. The CDR3 coding sequence is TGTGCCAGCAGTTACCGGACCGCAAGCTCCTACGAGCAGTACTTC.

This clone was seen a single time. Other DNA variants within this sample encode the same CDR3. The chain is built from TRBV20-1 and TRBJ2-7, with D hard to call. Germline V gene lookup returns CDR1 DFQATT and CDR2 SNEGSKA (reference sequence). The CDR3 loop spans 10 amino acids. V lost 5 bases, J lost 3 bases, and 5 bases lay in between. In DNA, the CDR3 is TGCAGTGCTTACAACTACGAGCAGTACTTC. Translating it yields CSAYNYEQYF.

The chain has TRBV25-1 and TRBJ1-1; possible D gene TRBD1, 6 bases. The CDR3 contains 12 residues. CDR1 and CDR2 from the germline V gene are MGHDK and SYGVNS. V lost 6 bases to trimming and J lost 11 bases, with 16 bases between them. The CDR3 loop reads CASSVGGGPAFF. The CDR3 bases are TGTGCCAGCAGCGTGGGGGGGGGCCCGGCTTTCTTT. The complete variable domain, with remaining parts taken from reference TRBV25-1 and TRBJ1-1, reads EADIYQTPRYLVIGTGKKITLECSQTMGHDKMYWYQQDPGMELHLIHYSYGVNSTEKGDLSSESTVSRIRTEHFPLTLESARPSHTSQYLCASSVGGGPAFFGQGTRLTVV.